This entry features one TCR beta chain sequence. In the source study's methods: Reference gene primers were amplified, and this amplification served to estimate nucleated cell counts. Profiled with immunoSEQ multiplex PCR; TCRdb holds only in-frame clones, not every one. That table supplies the V and J calls and clone size; D and trimming were determined from the DNA. Here the sample spans roughly 80,000 clones, 83% being singletons. This specimen comes from a study of blood T cell repertoires in COVID-19. The germline gives CDR1 SGHTA, CDR2 FQGNSA. The CDR3 consists of 15 residues. Trimming took off 1 base at V and 3 bases at J, with 11 bases between the two ends.

This TCR derives from a woman aged 55-70 years with acute or convalescent COVID-19. Material for sequencing was peripheral blood. The chain recombines TRBV7-2 with TRBJ2-3; D is unclear. As DNA, the CDR3 is TGTGCCAGCAGCTTAGGGTCGGTGTCGACAGATACGCAGTATTTT. This sequence encodes CASSLGSVSTDTQYF.